This TCR beta chain stems from a study of human T cells and chemical hapten exposure. Whole blood that had not been fractionated was the source of extracted total RNA. V lost 3 bases to trimming and J lost 6 bases, with 11 bases between them. The V gene's germline CDR1 is KGHSH and CDR2 LQKENI. The CDR3 extends over 13 amino acids. Individual cDNA molecules received unique molecular identifiers in the library. Via MiXCR, TCRdb re-called the 5' RACE reads, giving one row per CDR3 protein. This sample has about 140,000 distinct CDR3 sequences, with over 3.5% found just once. This clonotype was counted many times.

The V gene is TRBV18, the J gene TRBJ1-1; D uncertain. This sequence originates from a female donor in good health. CDR3 amino acids: CASSPPSSAEAFF. The CDR3 nucleotides are TGTGCCAGCTCACCTCCCAGTAGTGCTGAAGCTTTCTTT.